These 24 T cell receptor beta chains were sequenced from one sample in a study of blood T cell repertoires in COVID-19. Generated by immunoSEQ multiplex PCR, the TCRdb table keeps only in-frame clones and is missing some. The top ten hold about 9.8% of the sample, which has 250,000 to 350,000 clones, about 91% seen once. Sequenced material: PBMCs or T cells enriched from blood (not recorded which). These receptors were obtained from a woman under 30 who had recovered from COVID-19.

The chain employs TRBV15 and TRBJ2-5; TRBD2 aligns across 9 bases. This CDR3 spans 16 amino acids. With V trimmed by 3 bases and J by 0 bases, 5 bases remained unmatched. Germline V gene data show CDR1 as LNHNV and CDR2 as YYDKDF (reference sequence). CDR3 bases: TGTGCCACCAGCAGGAGGGCTAGCGGGAACCAAGAGACCCAGTACTTC. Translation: CATSRRASGNQETQYF. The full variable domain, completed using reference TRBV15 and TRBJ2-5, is DAMVIQNPRYQVTQFGKPVTLSCSQTLNHNVMYWYQQKSSQAPKLLFHYYDKDFNNEADTPDNFQSRRPNTSFCFLDIRSPGLGDTAMYLCATSRRASGNQETQYFGPGTRLLVL.

The CDR3 region has the DNA TGTGCCAGCAGCTCCCTGCGTCCCGAGCAGTACTTC. Translated: CASSSLRPEQYF. J is TRBJ2-7 and V is TRBV7-9, with D uncertain. Trimming left V 4 bases short and J 6 bases short, with 10 bases between. The CDR3 is 12 amino acids. Germline CDR1 SEHNR, CDR2 FQNEAQ (reference sequence).

CDR3 coding DNA: TGTGCCAGCAGCGCACTGGGACAGGGGGGGAATCAGCCCCAGCATTTT. This sequence encodes CASSALGQGGNQPQHF. The chain is built from TRBV6-2 or TRBV6-3 and TRBJ1-5; 11 bases align to TRBD1. The CDR3 length is 16 residues. Losses at the gene ends were 6 bases for V and 4 bases for J; bases not matched to a gene: 8. Germline assignment: CDR1 MNHEY and CDR2 SVGEGT.

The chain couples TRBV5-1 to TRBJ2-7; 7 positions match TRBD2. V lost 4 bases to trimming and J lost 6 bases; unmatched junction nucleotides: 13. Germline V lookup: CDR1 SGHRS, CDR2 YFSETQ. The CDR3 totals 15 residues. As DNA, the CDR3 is TGCGCCAGCAGCAAAAACGGTCGGGAGGAGGGCGAGCAGTACTTC. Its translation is CASSKNGREEGEQYF.

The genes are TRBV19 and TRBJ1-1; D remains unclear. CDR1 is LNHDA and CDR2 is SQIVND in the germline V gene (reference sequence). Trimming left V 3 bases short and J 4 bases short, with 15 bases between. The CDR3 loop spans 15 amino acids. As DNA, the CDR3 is TGTGCCAGTAGTATGGCGTACGGGGTGAGCACTGAAGCTTTCTTT. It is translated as CASSMAYGVSTEAFF. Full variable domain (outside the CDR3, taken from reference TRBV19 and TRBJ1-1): DGGITQSPKYLFRKEGQNVTLSCEQNLNHDAMYWYRQDPGQGLRLIYYSQIVNDFQKGDIAEGYSVSREKKESFPLTVTSAQKNPTAFYLCASSMAYGVSTEAFFGQGTRLTVV.

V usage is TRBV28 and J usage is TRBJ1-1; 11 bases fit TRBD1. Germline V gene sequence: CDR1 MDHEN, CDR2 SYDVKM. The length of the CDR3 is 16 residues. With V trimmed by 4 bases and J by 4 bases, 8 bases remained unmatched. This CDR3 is CASSSVDRGRGTEAFF. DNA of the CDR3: TGTGCCAGCAGTTCCGTGGACAGGGGGCGAGGCACTGAAGCTTTCTTT.

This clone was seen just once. The CDR3 region is CASSYSGGINQPQHF. The CDR3 DNA sequence: TGTGCCAGCAGTTATTCGGGAGGTATCAATCAGCCCCAGCATTTT. The rearrangement uses TRBV6-2 or TRBV6-3 and TRBJ1-5; D not certain. The V gene lost 3 bases and the J gene lost 3 bases, with 12 bases spanning the gap. The CDR3 consists of 15 residues. Germline lookup yields CDR1 MNHEY and CDR2 SVGEGT.

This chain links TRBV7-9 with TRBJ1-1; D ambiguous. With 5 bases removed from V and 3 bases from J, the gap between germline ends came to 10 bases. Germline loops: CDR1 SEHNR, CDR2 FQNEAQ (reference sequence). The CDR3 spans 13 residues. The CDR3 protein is CASSPPRYTEAFF. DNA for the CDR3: TGTGCCAGCAGCCCTCCTAGGTACACTGAAGCTTTCTTT.

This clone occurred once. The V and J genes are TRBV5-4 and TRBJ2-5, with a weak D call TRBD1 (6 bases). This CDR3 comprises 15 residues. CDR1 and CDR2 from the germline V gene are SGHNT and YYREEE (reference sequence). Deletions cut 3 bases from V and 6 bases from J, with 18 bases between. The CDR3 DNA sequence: TGTGCCAGCAGCTGGAATACAGGGTTAGAAAAGACCCAGTACTTC. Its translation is CASSWNTGLEKTQYF.

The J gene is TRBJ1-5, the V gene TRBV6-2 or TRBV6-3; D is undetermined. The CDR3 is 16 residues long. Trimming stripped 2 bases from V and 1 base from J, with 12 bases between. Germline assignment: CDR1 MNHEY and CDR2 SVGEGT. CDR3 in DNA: TGTGCCAGCAGTTACGTGTTCGAGGGAAGCAATCAGCCCCAGCATTTT. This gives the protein CASSYVFEGSNQPQHF.

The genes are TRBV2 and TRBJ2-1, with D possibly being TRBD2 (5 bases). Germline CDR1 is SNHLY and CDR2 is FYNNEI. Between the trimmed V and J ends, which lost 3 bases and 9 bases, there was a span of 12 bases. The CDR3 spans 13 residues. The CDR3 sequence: CASSDLRGSEQFF. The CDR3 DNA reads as TGTGCCAGCAGTGATCTGCGAGGGTCTGAGCAGTTCTTC.

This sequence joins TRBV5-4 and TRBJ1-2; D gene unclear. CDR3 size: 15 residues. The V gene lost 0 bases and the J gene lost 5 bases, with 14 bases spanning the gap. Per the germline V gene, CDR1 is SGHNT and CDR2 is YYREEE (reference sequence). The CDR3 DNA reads TGTGCCAGCAGCTTGGAGGTGGCAGTAGCATATGGCTACACCTTC. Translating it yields CASSLEVAVAYGYTF.

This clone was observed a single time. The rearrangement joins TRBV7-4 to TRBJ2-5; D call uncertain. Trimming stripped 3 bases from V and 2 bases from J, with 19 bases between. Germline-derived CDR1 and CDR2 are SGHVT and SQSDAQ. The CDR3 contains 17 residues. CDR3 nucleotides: TGTGCCAGCAGCTTCCACACGCGGCTAGATTTTCAAGAGACCCAGTACTTC. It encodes CASSFHTRLDFQETQYF.

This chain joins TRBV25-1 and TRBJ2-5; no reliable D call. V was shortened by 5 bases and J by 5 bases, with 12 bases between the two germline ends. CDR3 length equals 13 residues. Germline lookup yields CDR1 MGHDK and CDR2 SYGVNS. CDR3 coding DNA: TGTGCCAGCAGTAAACTGACATTGGAGACCCAGTACTTC. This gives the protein CASSKLTLETQYF.

CDR3 residues: CASSANRDSSNYGYTF. In DNA, the CDR3 is TGTGCCAGCAGCGCGAACCGGGACAGCTCTAACTATGGCTACACCTTC. The V and J genes are TRBV9 and TRBJ1-2, with 7 positions matching TRBD1. CDR3 size: 16 residues. Trimming removed 3 bases from V and 0 bases from J; junction bases left unmatched: 8. Germline V CDR1 and CDR2: SGDLS, YYNGEE.

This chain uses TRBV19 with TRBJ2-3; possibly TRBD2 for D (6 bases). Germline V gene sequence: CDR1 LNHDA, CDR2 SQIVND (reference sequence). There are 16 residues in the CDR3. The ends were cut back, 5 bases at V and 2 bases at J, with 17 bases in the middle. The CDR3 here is CASSSGRGAYTDTQYF. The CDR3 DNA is TGTGCCAGTAGTTCCGGGCGGGGCGCTTACACAGATACGCAGTATTTT.

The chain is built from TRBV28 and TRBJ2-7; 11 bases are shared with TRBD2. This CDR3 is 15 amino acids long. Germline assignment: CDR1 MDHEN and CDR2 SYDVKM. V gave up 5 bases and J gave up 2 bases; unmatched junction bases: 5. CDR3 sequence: CASSPRLAGTYEQYF. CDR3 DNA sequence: TGTGCCAGCAGTCCAAGACTAGCGGGGACCTACGAGCAGTACTTC.

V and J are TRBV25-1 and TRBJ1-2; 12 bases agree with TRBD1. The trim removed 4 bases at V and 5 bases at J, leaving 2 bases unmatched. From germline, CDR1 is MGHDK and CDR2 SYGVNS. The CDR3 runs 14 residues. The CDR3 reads CASSVGQGAYGYTF. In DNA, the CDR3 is TGTGCCAGCAGTGTGGGACAGGGGGCTTATGGCTACACCTTC.

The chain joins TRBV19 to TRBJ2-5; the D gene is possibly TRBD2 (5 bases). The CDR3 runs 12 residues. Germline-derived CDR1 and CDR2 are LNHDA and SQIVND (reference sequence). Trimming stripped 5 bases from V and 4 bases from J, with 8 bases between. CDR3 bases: TGTGCCAGTAGTGAGGGAGCAGAGACCCAGTACTTC. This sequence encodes CASSEGAETQYF. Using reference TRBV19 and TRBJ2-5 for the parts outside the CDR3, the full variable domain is DGGITQSPKYLFRKEGQNVTLSCEQNLNHDAMYWYRQDPGQGLRLIYYSQIVNDFQKGDIAEGYSVSREKKESFPLTVTSAQKNPTAFYLCASSEGAETQYFGPGTRLLVL.

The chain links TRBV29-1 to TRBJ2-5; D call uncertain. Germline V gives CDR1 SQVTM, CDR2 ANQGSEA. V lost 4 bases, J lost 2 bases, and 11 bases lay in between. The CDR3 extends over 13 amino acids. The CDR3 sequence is CSVGAYLQETQYF. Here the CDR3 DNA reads TGCAGCGTTGGAGCTTATCTTCAAGAGACCCAGTACTTC.

The CDR3 DNA sequence: TGTGCCAGCAGCTTATACCCTCCTCGAGGGACAGTCAACACTGAAGCTTTCTTT. Translating it yields CASSLYPPRGTVNTEAFF. This chain uses TRBV7-8 with TRBJ1-1, with TRBD1 identical over 7 bases. This CDR3 spans 18 amino acids. J gave up 2 bases and V 2 bases, and 14 bases lay outside the gene matches. Looked up from germline, CDR1 is SGHVS and CDR2 is FQNEAQ.

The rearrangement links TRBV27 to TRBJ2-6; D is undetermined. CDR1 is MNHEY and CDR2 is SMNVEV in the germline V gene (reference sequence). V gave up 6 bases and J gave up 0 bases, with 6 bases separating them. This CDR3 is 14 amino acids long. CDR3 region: CASRFSSGANVLTF. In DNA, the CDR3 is TGTGCCAGCAGATTTAGCTCTGGGGCCAACGTCCTGACTTTC.

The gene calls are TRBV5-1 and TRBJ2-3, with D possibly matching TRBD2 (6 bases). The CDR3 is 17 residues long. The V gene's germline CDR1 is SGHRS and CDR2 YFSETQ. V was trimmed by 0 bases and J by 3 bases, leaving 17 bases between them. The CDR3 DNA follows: TGCGCCAGCAGCTTGGGGGTAGGAGGGGAATCGACAGATACGCAGTATTTT. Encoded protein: CASSLGVGGESTDTQYF.

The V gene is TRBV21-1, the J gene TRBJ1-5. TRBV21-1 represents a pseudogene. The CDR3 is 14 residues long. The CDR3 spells CAITPTGGRGPQHF. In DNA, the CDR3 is TGTGCCATCACCCCAACGGGGGGCCGGGGGCCCCAGCATTTT.